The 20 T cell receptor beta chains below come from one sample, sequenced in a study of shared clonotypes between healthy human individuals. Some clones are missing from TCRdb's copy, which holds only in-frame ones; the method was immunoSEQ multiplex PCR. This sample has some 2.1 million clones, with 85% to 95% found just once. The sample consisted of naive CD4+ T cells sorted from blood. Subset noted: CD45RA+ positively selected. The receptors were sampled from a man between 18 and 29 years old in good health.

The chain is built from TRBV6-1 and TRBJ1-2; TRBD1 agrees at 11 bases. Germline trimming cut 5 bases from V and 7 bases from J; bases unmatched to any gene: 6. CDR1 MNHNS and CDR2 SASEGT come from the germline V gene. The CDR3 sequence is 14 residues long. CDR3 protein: CASSPSGTGGGYTF. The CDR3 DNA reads TGTGCCAGCAGTCCCAGTGGGACAGGGGGTGGCTACACCTTC.

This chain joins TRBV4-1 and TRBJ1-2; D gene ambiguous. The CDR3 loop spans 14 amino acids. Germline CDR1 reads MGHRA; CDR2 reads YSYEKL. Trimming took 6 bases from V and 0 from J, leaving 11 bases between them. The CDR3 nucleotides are TGCGCCAGCAGTCAGGACGCCTCTAACTATGGCTACACCTTC. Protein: CASSQDASNYGYTF.

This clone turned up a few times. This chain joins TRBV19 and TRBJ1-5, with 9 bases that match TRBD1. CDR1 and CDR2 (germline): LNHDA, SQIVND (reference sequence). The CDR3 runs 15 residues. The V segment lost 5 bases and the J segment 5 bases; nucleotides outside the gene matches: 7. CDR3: CASSGGQGDYQPQHF. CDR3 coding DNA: TGTGCCAGTAGTGGGGGACAGGGAGACTATCAGCCCCAGCATTTT.

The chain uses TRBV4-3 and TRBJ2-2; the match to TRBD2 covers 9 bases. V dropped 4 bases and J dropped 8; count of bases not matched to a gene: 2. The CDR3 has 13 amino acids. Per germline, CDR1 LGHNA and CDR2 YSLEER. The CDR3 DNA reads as TGCGCCAGCAGCCTAGCGGGAGAAGGGGAGCTGTTTTTT. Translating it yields CASSLAGEGELFF.

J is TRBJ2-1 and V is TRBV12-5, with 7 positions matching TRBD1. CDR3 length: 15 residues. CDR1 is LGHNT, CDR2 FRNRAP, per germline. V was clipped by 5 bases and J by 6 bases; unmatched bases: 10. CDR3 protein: CASGQGQSASNEQFF. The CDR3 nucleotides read TGTGCTAGTGGTCAGGGACAGAGCGCCTCCAATGAGCAGTTCTTC.

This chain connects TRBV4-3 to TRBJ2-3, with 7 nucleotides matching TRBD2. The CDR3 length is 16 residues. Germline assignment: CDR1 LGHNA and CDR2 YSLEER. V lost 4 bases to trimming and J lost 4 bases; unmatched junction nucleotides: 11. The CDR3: CASSREGGTIPDTQYF. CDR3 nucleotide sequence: TGCGCCAGCAGCCGAGAAGGAGGGACTATCCCAGATACGCAGTATTTT.

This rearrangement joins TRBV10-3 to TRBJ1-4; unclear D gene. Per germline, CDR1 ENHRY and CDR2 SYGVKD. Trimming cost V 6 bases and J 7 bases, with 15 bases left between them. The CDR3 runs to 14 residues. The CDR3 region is CAISEVRGSEKLFF. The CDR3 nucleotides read TGTGCCATCAGCGAGGTGCGTGGGAGTGAAAAACTGTTTTTT.

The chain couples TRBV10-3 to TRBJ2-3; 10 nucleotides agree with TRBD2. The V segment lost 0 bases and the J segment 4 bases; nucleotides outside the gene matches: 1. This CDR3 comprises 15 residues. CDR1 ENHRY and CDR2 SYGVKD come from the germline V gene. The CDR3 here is CAISESSGRSDTQYF. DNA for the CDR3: TGTGCCATCAGTGAGTCTAGCGGGAGGTCAGATACGCAGTATTTT.

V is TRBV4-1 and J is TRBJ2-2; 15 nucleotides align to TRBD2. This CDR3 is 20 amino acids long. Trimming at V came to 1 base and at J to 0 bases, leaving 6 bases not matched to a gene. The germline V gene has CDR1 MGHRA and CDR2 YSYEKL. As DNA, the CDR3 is TGCGCCAGCAGCCAAGTGCCGGGACTAGCGGGAGGATCGAACACCGGGGAGCTGTTTTTT. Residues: CASSQVPGLAGGSNTGELFF.

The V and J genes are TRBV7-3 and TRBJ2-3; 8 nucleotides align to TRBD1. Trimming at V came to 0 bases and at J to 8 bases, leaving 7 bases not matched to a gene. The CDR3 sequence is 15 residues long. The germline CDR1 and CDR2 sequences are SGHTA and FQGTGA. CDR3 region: CASSLTTGAVSTQYF. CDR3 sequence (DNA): TGTGCCAGCAGCTTAACGACAGGGGCCGTCTCTACGCAGTATTTT.

The DNA for the CDR3 is TGTGCCAGCAGCCTGGACTCATTGGCGGCTTTCTTT. The encoded protein is CASSLDSLAAFF. The V call is TRBV7-9, the J call TRBJ1-1; the D is unclear. Germline V gene sequence: CDR1 SEHNR, CDR2 FQNEAQ (reference sequence). V was pared by 5 bases and J by 11 bases, with 15 bases between. The length of the CDR3 is 12 residues.

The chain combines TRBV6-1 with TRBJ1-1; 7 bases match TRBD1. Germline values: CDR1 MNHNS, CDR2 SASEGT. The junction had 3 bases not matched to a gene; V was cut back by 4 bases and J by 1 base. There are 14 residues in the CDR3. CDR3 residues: CASSVGTENTEAFF. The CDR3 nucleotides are TGTGCCAGCAGTGTCGGGACAGAGAACACTGAAGCTTTCTTT.

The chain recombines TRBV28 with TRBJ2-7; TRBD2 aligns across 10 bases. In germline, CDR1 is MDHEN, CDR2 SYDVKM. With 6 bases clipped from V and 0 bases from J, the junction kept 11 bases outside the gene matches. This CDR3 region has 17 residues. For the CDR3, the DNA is TGTGCCAGCAGCAAAATTCCGGGACTAGCGAGCTCCTACGAGCAGTACTTC. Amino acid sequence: CASSKIPGLASSYEQYF.

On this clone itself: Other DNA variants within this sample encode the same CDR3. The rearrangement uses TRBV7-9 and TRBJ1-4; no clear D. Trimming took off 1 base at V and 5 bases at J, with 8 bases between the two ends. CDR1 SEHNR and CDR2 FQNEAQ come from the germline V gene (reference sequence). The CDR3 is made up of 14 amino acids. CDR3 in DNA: TGTGCCAGCAGCTTAGGTCGAGGGAATGAAAAACTGTTTTTT. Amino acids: CASSLGRGNEKLFF.

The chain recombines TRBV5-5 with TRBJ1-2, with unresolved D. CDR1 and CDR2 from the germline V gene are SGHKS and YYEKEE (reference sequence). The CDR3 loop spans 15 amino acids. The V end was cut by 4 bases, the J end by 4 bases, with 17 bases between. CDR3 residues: CASSPGLAPGYGYTF. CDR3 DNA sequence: TGTGCCAGCAGCCCCGGACTCGCTCCAGGCTATGGCTACACCTTC.

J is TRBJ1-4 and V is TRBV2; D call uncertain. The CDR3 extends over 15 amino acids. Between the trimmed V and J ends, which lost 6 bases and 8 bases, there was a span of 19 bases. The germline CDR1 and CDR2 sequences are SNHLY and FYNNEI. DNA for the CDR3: TGTGCCAGCAGGGAACGGGCCCAAGTAAGCGAAAAACTGTTTTTT. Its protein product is CASRERAQVSEKLFF. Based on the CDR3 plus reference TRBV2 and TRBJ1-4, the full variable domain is EPEVTQTPSHQVTQMGQEVILRCVPISNHLYFYWYRQILGQKVEFLVSFYNNEISEKSEIFDDQFSVERPDGSNFTLKIRSTKLEDSAMYFCASRERAQVSEKLFFGSGTQLSVL.

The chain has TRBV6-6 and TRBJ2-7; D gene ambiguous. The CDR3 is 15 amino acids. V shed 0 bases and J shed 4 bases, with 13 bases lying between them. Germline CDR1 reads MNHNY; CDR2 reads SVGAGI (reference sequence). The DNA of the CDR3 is TGTGCCAGCAGTTACTCTATCGGCGCTAGTTACGAGCAGTACTTC. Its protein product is CASSYSIGASYEQYF.

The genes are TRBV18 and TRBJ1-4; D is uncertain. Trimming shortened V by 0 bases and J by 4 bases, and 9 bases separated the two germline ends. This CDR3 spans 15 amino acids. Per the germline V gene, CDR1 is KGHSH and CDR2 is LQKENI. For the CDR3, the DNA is TGTGCCAGCTCACCACCGACTGATCTTAATGAAAAACTGTTTTTT. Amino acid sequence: CASSPPTDLNEKLFF.

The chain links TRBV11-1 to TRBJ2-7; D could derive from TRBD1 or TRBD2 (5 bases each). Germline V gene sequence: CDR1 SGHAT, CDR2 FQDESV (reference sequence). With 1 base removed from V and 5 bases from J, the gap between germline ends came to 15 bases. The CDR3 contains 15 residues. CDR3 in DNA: TGTGCCAGCAGCTTAGAACTGGTCGAGGGGAACGAGCAGTACTTC. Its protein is CASSLELVEGNEQYF.

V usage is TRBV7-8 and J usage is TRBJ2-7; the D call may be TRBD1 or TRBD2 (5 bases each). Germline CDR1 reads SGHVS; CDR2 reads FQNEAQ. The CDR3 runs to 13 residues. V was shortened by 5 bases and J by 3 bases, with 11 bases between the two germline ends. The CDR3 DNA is TGTGCCAGCAGCCAAAGGGACGGCTACGAGCAGTACTTC. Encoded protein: CASSQRDGYEQYF.